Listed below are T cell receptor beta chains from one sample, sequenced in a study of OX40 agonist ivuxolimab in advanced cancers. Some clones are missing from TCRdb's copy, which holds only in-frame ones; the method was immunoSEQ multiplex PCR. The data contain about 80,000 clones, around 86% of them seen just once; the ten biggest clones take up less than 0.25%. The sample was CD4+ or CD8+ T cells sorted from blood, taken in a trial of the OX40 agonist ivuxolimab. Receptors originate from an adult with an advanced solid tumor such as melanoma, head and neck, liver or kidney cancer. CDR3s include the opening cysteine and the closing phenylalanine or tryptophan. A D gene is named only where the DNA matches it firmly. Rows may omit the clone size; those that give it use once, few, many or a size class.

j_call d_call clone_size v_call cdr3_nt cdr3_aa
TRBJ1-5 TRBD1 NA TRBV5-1 TGCGCCAGCAGCTGGGACAGGGGGATTCAATACATCATGCCCCAGCATTTT CASSWDRGIQYIMPQHF
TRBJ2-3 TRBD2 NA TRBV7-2 TGTGCCAGCAGCTTATGGACTAGCGGGAGGATAGATACGCAGTATTTT CASSLWTSGRIDTQYF
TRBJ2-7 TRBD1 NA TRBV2 TGTGCCAGCAGCCGGGACAGCCACTACGAGCAGTACTTC CASSRDSHYEQYF
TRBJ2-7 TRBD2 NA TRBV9 TGTGCCAGCAGCCCGGGACTAGCGGCCGCCTACGAGCAGTACTTC CASSPGLAAAYEQYF
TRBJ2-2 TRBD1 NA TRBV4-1 TGCGCCAGCAGCCAAGAAAGTCAGGTCAGGGGGCGCCTAGGGGAGCTGTTTTTT CASSQESQVRGRLGELFF
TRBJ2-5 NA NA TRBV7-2 TGTGCCAGCAGCTTAGTCATTTGGGGGCGCGGGGTCCAAGAGACCCAGTACTTC CASSLVIWGRGVQETQYF
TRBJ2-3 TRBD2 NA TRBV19 TGTGCCAGTAGTATACAAGCGGGAGGACTCACAGATACGCAGTATTTT CASSIQAGGLTDTQYF
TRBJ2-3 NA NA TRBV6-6 TGTGCCAGCAGTGCCGGGGATACGCAGTATTTT CASSAGDTQYF
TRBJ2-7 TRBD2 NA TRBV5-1 TGCGCCAGCAGCTCCCGGGACTACCAACCTTACGAGCAGTACTTC CASSSRDYQPYEQYF
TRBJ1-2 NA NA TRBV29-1 TGCAGCGTCGGGGGCCCGAGGCTATATGGCTACACCTTC CSVGGPRLYGYTF
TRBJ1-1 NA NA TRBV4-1 TGCGCCAGCAGCCAAGAGGGGACACTATGGGGCACTGAAGCTTTCTTT CASSQEGTLWGTEAFF
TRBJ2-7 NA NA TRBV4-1 TGCGCCAGCAGCGCCTCTGTGGGGAGGTACGAGCAGTACTTC CASSASVGRYEQYF
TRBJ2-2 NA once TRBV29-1 TGCAGCGCCGCTCGTAGTAGGAACACCGGGGAGCTGTTTTTT CSAARSRNTGELFF
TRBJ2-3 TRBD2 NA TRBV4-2 TGTGCCAGCAGCCAAGATTTGCTAGCGGGGGGTACAGATACGCAGTATTTT CASSQDLLAGGTDTQYF
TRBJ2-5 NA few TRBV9 TGTGCCAGCAGCTCTGGACAGCAAGAGACCCAGTACTTC CASSSGQQETQYF
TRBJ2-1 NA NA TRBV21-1 TGTGCCAGCAGCAGGAGGAGAGACAGACCTTACAATGAGCAGTTCTTC CASSRRRDRPYNEQFF
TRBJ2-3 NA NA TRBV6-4 TGTGCCAGCAGTGATCATTACATACTTTCGACAGATACGCAGTATTTT CASSDHYILSTDTQYF
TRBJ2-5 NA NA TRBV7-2 TGTGCCAGCAGCTTAGCCGGGCGCGCGACCCAGTACTTC CASSLAGRATQYF
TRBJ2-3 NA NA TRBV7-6 TGTGCCAGCAGCCCTTCGATTGGCCCTGGCACAGATACGCAGTATTTT CASSPSIGPGTDTQYF
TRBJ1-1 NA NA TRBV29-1 TGCAGCGTTGAAAACACGCCGAACACTGAAGCTTTCTTT CSVENTPNTEAFF
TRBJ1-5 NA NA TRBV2 TGTGCCAGCCATGGACGGCTCAATCAGCCCCAGCATTTT CASHGRLNQPQHF
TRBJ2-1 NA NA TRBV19 TGTGCCAGTAGTAAACAGGGCTCCTACAATGAGCAGTTCTTC CASSKQGSYNEQFF
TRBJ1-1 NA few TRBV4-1 TGCGCCAGCAGCCAAGGCCCCAGAACAAACACTGAAGCTTTCTTT CASSQGPRTNTEAFF
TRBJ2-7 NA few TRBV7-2 TGTGCCAGCAGCTTAGGGGGACTTTCCTACGAGCAGTACTTC CASSLGGLSYEQYF
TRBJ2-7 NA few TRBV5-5 TGTGCCAGCAGCTTGGACGCGCGGCTTCCCCAGTACTTC CASSLDARLPQYF
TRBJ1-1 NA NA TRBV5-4 TGTGCCAGCAGCTCTCCCTTAAGGGGGGTCACTGAAGCTTTCTTT CASSSPLRGVTEAFF
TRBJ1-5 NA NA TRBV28 TGTGCCAGCGCGAGAGGGGCGGTGAATCAGCCCCAGCATTTT CASARGAVNQPQHF
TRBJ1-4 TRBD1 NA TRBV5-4 TGTGCCAGCAGACAAGATACCGGGACAGGGAGGGAAAAACTGTTTTTT CASRQDTGTGREKLFF
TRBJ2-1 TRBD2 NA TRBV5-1 TGCGCCAGCAAACCGGGACTAAACAATGAGCAGTTCTTC CASKPGLNNEQFF
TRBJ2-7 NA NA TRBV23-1 TGCGCCAGCAGTCAACCCTTTAAGGTAAGACAGGACGAGCAGTACTTC CASSQPFKVRQDEQYF
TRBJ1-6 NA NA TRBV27 TGTGCCAGCAGCCCGCTTACGGGTCGACCTTCACCCCTCCACTTT CASSPLTGRPSPLHF
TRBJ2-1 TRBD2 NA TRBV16 TGTGCCAGCAGCCAATCGGGACTAGCGGCCTTTAATGAGCAGTTCTTC CASSQSGLAAFNEQFF
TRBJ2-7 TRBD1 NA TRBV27 TGTGCCAGCAGTCGTAAGGGACAGGCCTCCTACGAGCAGTACTTC CASSRKGQASYEQYF
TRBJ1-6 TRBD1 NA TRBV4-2 TGTGCCAGCAGCCAAGAAGTCCGACAGGGGGCTAGTAATTCACCCCTCCACTTT CASSQEVRQGASNSPLHF
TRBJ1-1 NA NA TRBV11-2 TGTGCCAGCAGCTGGGGGACGGCCATGAACACTGAAGCCTTCTTT CASSWGTAMNTEAFF
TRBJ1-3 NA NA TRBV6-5 TGTGCCAGCGAAAGCTCTGGAAACACCATATATTTT CASESSGNTIYF
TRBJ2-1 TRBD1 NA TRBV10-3 TGTGCCATCGGACTGGACAGGGCAAATGAGCAGTTCTTC CAIGLDRANEQFF
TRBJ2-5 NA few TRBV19 TGTGCCAGTAGTAGGGGGCAGGCGCAAGAGACCCAGTACTTC CASSRGQAQETQYF
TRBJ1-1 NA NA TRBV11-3 TGTGCCAGCAGCTCGGACACCCGGACGGAAGCTTTCTTT CASSSDTRTEAFF
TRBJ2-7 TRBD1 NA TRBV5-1 TGCGCCAGCAGCCGGGGAGGGACAGGGAAATACGAGCAGTACTTC CASSRGGTGKYEQYF